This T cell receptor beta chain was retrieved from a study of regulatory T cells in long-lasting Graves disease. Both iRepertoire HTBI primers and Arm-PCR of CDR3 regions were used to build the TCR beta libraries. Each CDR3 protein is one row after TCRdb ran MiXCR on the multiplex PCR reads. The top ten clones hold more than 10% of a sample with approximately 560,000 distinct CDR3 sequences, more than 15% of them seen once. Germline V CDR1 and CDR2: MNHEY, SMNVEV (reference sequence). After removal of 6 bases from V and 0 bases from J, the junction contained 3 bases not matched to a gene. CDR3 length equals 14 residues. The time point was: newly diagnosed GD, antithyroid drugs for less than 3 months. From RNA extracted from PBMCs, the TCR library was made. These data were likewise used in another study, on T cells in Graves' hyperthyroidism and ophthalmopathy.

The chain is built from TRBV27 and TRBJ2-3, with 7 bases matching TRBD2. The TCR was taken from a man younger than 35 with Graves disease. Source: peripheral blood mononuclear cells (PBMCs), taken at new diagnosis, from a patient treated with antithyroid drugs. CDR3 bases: TGTGCCAGCAGGCTAGCGGCTAGCACAGATACGCAGTATTTT. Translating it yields CASRLAASTDTQYF.